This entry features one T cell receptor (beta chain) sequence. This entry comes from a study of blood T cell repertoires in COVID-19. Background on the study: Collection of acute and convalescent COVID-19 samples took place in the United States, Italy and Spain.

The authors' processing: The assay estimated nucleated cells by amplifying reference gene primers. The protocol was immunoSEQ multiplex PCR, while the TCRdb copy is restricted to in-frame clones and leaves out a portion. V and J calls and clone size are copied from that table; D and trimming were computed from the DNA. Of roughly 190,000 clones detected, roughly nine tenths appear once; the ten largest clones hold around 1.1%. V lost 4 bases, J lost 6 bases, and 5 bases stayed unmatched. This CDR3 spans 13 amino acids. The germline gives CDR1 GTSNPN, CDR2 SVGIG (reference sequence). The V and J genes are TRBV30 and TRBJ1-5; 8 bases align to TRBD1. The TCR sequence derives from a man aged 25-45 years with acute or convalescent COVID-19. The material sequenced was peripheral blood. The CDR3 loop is CAWNTGGGQPQHF. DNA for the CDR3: TGTGCCTGGAATACAGGGGGAGGTCAGCCCCAGCATTTT.